This record covers a single T cell receptor (beta chain). This clone appeared a single time. Its antigen is currently not known. One base away there is no much larger clone; base qualities are not given. This sample is drawn from a study of cytomegalovirus exposure and HLA in healthy donors (dated by TCRdb to the late 2010s). Broadly, across the study: An earlier analysis of roughly 500 of the donors reported about 280 Gb of sequence data and some 110 million unique TCR beta sequences obtained from about 179 million T cells. An early release that covered about 600 HLA-typed donors contained approximately 300 gigabases of sequencing data and 65 million to 100 million unique TCR sequences. Of the approximately 370 genotyped donors, approximately 81% were placed in the genetic ancestry cluster associated with self-reported Caucasian donors. The aim of the study was to test whether cataloging public T cell receptors could identify signatures of past pathogen exposure. The study profiled the T cell repertoires of fewer than 850 subjects by immunosequencing and related them to cytomegalovirus serostatus. Besides the first cohort of hundreds of subjects, a separate validation cohort made up of over 95 different subjects was used. High-throughput TCR immunosequencing, statistical association of individual TCRs with disease status, and machine learning were combined to predict cytomegalovirus infection status. A later analysis re-analyzed previously published TCR beta repertoires from 600 to 850 donors and added high-resolution HLA genotyping to study TCR occurrence patterns. Rather than drawing on any new phenotypic data, the later analysis identified candidate immune exposures from TCR beta sequences and the way those sequences occurred across donors. To decide whether each TCR beta V gene segment behaved as functional or pseudogenic, an earlier analysis of nearly 600 of the donors relied on high-throughput TCR beta sequencing. Donor age, sex, ethnicity and CMV serostatus were collected together with the repertoire data. Genome-wide SNP genotypes for about 55% of the 666 donors were used in a later genetic analysis, which treated that subset as a discovery cohort. All discovery cohort repertoires had been generated on a single sequencing platform. HLA typing included class I and class II loci at four-digit resolution. Typing coverage varied by locus: roughly 620-640 donors for A, B, C, DRB1 and DQB1; more than 500 for DQA1; nearly 610 for DPA1; roughly 450 for DPB1. About 5 DR-DQ haplotypes were handled as single units for association and clustering, since linkage in the cohort was strong. On average, 235,054 unique TCR beta nucleotide sequences were sequenced per donor among a few hundred genotyped donors of the cohort, with 15% to 20% of those sequences being non-productive. What the authors observed across the whole study: The presence/absence analyses assumed that sequencing depth was roughly uniform across donors, and that assumption may not be true. Cytomegalovirus status was reported to be diagnosed by the classifier with high specificity and sensitivity in both the original and validation cohorts. Most CMV-associated TCR beta chains appeared to be HLA-restricted in a later analysis, and the HLA associations seemed to be driven largely by CMV exposure. In a later genetic analysis, a missense DCLRE1C variant was associated with V-gene and J-gene trimming of TCR beta chains, and the association was replicated in an independent cohort. A total of 150 or so TCR beta chains were listed by the study as associated with cytomegalovirus. When HLA alleles, especially DR and DQ, strongly co-occurred, attributing TCR associations to individual alleles was difficult. A further reported finding was that TCR beta sequences accurately predicted the HLA-A and HLA-B alleles for most subjects in the first cohort. Most TCR sequences were seen in very few donors, while some public TCRs were found in many individuals. According to a later analysis, TCR association rates differed among HLA loci, with DRB1 alleles showing the most associated TCRs and HLA-C alleles showing the fewest. A later genetic analysis reported fewer N-insertions in productive TCRs among donors in an Asian-associated ancestry cluster than the approximately 670-donor mean. A cluster of highly shared sequence variants was judged likely to be a technical artifact of the sequencing pipeline. Immune exposure information for the cohort was limited to CMV serostatus. Linkage disequilibrium might explain the correlated functional status among segregating V segments, but an unknown experimental factor could not be ruled out. In an earlier analysis of some 500 of the donors, most TCR beta V segments appeared in productive rearrangements about 87% or about 30% of the time, broadly matching IMGT annotations. Some IMGT-functional V segments, including TRBV6-2 and TRBV6-3, could not be distinguished by the 87-base-pair reads and were therefore excluded. Three of the identified cytomegalovirus-associated TCR beta chains were confirmed in vitro to be specific for cytomegalovirus antigens. Specific HLA alleles were associated with 16,951 TCR beta sequences at a false discovery rate of 0.05 in a later analysis. Compared with equally common non-associated chains, HLA-associated TCR beta chains in a later analysis were more clonally expanded and had lower generation probabilities. The authors suggested that the approach could potentially be extended to other disease states and immunological phenotypes. The cohort was sequenced for TCR beta chains only, and without alpha or paired-chain data the features that could be detected were limited. HLA typing was unavailable for some donors at each locus, so association tests used only the typed subset. A later analysis reported that several top co-occurrence clusters appeared linked to parvovirus B19, influenza, CMV and Epstein-Barr virus. Roughly 17 rarely observed V segments, including chromosome 9 orphons, were excluded from the earlier analysis of several hundred of the donors because counts were too low.

Trimming costs V 2 bases and J 6 bases, and their ends lie 11 bases apart. From cysteine to phenylalanine, the CDR3 is 13 amino acids long. The sequence is cut down to CDR3 DNA, 39 bases in frame from base 1. CDR1 and CDR2, looked up from the germline V gene (reference sequence), are SGHNT and YYREEE. The cohort comprised several hundred healthy bone marrow donors. All cohort members were sampled while nominally healthy, although unrecorded immune exposures were likely present. The donor was CMV seropositive and belonged to the group of more than 250 seropositive cohort members. Each donor provided a peripheral blood sample, and peripheral blood mononuclear cells were used for TCR beta sequencing. Genomic DNA extraction from the blood cell samples was performed with the Qiagen DNeasy Blood Extraction Kit. The library was prepared using the immunoSEQ multiplex PCR assay. For the multiplex PCR, a mixture combining 60 forward primers for TCR Vbeta segments and 13 reverse primers for TCR Jbeta segments was used. A multiplex PCR assay on genomic DNA amplified the CDR3 region of rearranged TCR beta genes. The Illumina HiSeq System was used to sequence the amplified TCR beta libraries as 87-base-pair reads. In the original analysis: In a later analysis, 80 million or so unique TCR beta chains were counted across the 650 to 750 repertoires, and roughly 11 million of these chains were shared by at least two donors. A nearest-neighbor algorithm error-corrected the raw reads and collapsed the reads into unique sequences, merging closely related sequences to remove PCR and sequencing errors. Alignment of CDR3 sequences to IMGT reference sequences was used to assign V, D and J gene segments. Each retained sequence needed at least a six-nucleotide match to both a V gene segment and a J gene segment. A rearrangement counted as productive if the CDR3 had no stop codons and remained in frame with V and J, and every other rearrangement counted as non-productive. CDR3 was defined by IMGT convention, running from the second conserved V-encoded cysteine to the conserved J-encoded phenylalanine. The earlier analysis of 500 to 650 of the donors excluded any sequence lacking an unambiguous match to a single V gene segment. An earlier analysis of approximately 590 of the donors called V segments functional above 56.7% productive rearrangements and segregating when the between-donor standard deviation exceeded 5%. A statistical classification framework was built for diagnosing cytomegalovirus status from the catalog of TCR beta chain sequences. V and J gene assignment, in a later analysis, came from comparing TCR nucleotide sequences with IMGT/GENE-DB human TR gene sequences. Using the TCRdist pipeline, a later analysis assigned CDR3 sequences along with most-parsimonious VDJ recombination scenarios. In a later analysis, each TCR beta chain was defined by its CDR3 amino acid sequence together with its V-gene family, and reads lacking a unique V-gene family were excluded. A later analysis removed 592 highly shared, low-generation-probability nucleotide sequences to deal with suspected cross-contamination and a sequencing artifact. In a later analysis, a clonal expansion index was calculated for each public chain from normalized within-repertoire ranks of inferred template counts. In a later analysis, generation probabilities were computed using a VDJ recombination model fitted to out-of-frame rearrangements, and the results were checked against IGoR. A later analysis scored TCR-TCR, TCR-HLA and TCR-CMV co-occurrence with hypergeometric tests, applying a repertoire-size bias correction to TCR pairs. False discovery rates were estimated in a later analysis by permuting HLA or CMV assignments 20 times. In a later analysis, co-occurring TCRs were grouped using DBSCAN, and TCRdist sequence similarity was added for clustering within HLA-allele-positive subsets. Repertoires with fewer than 30,000 or more than 120,000 public chains, plus five repertoires with anomalous nucleotide sharing, were excluded from co-occurrence clustering. TCRdb stores this immuneACCESS table with in-frame sequences only. Part of the clones is absent; in the studies checked, under half of the shortfall reflects unresolved V genes, and no reason is known for the rest. D and trimming come from the DNA, and the V and J calls and clone size come from that table. This sample is represented by 130,000 to 150,000 clones; over 70% of them were singletons. Of the sample, over 6.5% falls within the top ten clones.

The sequence is built from TRBV5-4 and TRBJ1-2; the D gene is perhaps TRBD1, from 5 matching bases. The sequenced sample was PBMCs. The TCR sequence derives from a man aged 35 to 55 in good health and CMV-seropositive. The CDR3 is CASSFPGYDGYTF. The sequence in DNA is TGTGCCAGCAGCTTTCCAGGGTATGATGGCTACACCTTC. Where the CDR3 stops, the reference TRBV5-4 and TRBJ1-2 genes take over; the full variable domain is ETGVTQSPTHLIKTRGQQVTLRCSSQSGHNTVSWYQQALGQGPQFIFQYYREEENGRGNFPPRFSGLQFPNYSSELNVNALELDDSALYLCASSFPGYDGYTFGSGTRLTVV.